A single T cell receptor beta chain is shown here with its context. This clone's antigen is unknown. Base qualities are missing; no much larger clone stands one base away. These data originate in a study of identifying expanded T cells in peripheral blood (dated by TCRdb to the late 2010s). Some background on the complete study: Technical replicates were generated by sequencing separate aliquots of the same genomic DNA pool, with four replicates compared pairwise. Broad study findings and their caveats: The authors expected biological variance in healthy repertoires might increase further over much longer intervals such as months to years. Between technical replicates the binomial model flagged 1 to 1.5 differentially abundant clones, whereas over around 2 weeks the binomial model flagged about 15 and over approximately 4 weeks approximately 18. In all healthy donors, the variance in clone template counts between samples taken around 14 days apart rose significantly as total template count increased. Across all healthy-donor time intervals, the beta-binomial model significantly cut both the number of clones called differentially abundant and the false-positive rate.

Looking up the germline V gene yields CDR1 SGHAT and CDR2 FQNNGV. The CDR3 spans 17 residues, from the cysteine through the phenylalanine. The kept DNA is CDR3 alone, 51 bases in frame from the first base. At the junction V is shortened by 3 bases and J by 1 base; bases outside the gene matches: 7. No immune events, such as infections, were documented for the healthy donors during the collection period. Blood repertoires from healthy donors were used as a training cohort for calibrating time-dependent variance in a beta-binomial model of differential abundance of T-cell clones. The training cohort included around ten healthy donors, of whom 3 were female and 7 were male. An age range of roughly 25 to 65 years, with an average of 43 years, was recorded for the donors. Whole blood, obtained from a commercial supplier, was collected from each healthy donor at three time points spaced approximately two weeks apart. Genomic DNA was extracted from unsorted whole blood for immunosequencing.

The immunoSEQ Assay, which uses bias-controlled multiplex PCR amplification of genomic DNA, was used to profile TCRbeta CDR3 regions. Concerning the study's data processing: The absolute abundance of each unique TCRbeta CDR3 region was quantified after sequences were collapsed and filtered. Differential abundance was tested with a binomial (Fisher-equivalent) model and with a beta-binomial model adding time-dependent variance fitted from healthy donors. Clones with fewer than 5 combined templates were removed, and a clone was called differentially abundant if the clone's Benjamini-Hochberg FDR was below 0.01. Using the form v = (b*log(k)+a)^2, the beta-binomial variance was modeled as a function of the total template count across the two samples. The clones in this table, taken by TCRdb from immuneACCESS, are in-frame only. Not every clone is retained; where verified, under half of the shortfall comes from an unresolved V gene, and the cause of the rest is unknown. V, J and clone size were drawn from that table, and D and trimming were deduced from the DNA. The sample data list 90,000 to 120,000 clones, and around 89% of these were observed just once. The ten largest clones add up to over 15% of the sample.

The sample was blood. The sequence is built from TRBV11-2 and TRBJ2-2; TRBD1 matches 8 bases in the middle. The receptor was isolated from a person between 18 and 75 years old in good health. Here the CDR3 is given as CASSFLSGGLNTGELFF. The nucleotide sequence is TGTGCCAGCAGCTTCTTGTCAGGGGGCCTGAACACCGGGGAGCTGTTTTTT.